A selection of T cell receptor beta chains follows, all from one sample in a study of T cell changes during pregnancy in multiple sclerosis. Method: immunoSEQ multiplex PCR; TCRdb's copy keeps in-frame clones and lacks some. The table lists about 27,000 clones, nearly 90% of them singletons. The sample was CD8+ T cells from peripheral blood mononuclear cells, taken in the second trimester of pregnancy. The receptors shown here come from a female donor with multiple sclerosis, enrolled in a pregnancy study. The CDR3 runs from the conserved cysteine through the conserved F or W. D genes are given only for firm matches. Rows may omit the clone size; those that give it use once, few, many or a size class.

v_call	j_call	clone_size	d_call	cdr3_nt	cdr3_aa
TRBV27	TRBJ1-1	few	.	TGTGCCAGCAGTTTGGAGACAGACACTGAAGCTTTCTTT	CASSLETDTEAFF
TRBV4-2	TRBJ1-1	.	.	TGTGCCAGCAGCCAGAACAGGGACACTGAAGCTTTCTTT	CASSQNRDTEAFF
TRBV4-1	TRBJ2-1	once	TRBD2	TGCGCCAGCAGCCAAGGTAGCGGGAGAGCCAATGAGCAGTTCTTC	CASSQGSGRANEQFF
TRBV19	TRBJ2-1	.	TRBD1	TGTGCCACAGGACAGGGGGCGAATGAGCAGTTCTTC	CATGQGANEQFF
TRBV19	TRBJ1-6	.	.	TGTGCCAGTAGTATTCGGTTCTCGGTTTCACCCCTCCACTTT	CASSIRFSVSPLHF
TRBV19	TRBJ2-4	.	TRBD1	TGTGCCAGTAGTATAGGAGACAGGGGAAAAAACATTCAGTACTTC	CASSIGDRGKNIQYF
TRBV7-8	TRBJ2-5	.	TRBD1	TGTGCCAGCAGCCCAGACAGGGCCAGTGCAGAGACCCAGTACTTC	CASSPDRASAETQYF
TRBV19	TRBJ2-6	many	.	TGTGCCAGTAGTATAGCCGAGGGATCTGGGGCCAACGTCCTGACTTTC	CASSIAEGSGANVLTF
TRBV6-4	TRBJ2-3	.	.	TGTGCCAGCAGTGACTTTGGACAGAGCACAGATACGCAGTATTTT	CASSDFGQSTDTQYF
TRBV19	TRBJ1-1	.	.	TGTGCCAGTAGTATCCGGATGACGGGGAACACTGAAGCTTTCTTT	CASSIRMTGNTEAFF
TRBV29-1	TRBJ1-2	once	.	TGCAGCGTCCAAGAGGGCGCCTATGGCTACACCTTC	CSVQEGAYGYTF
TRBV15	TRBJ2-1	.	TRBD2	TGTGCCACCAGCAGAGATCGTTTGGCGGGAGCTGACAATGAGCAGTTCTTC	CATSRDRLAGADNEQFF
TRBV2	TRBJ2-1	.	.	TGTGCCAGCATAGGTACTAGCAATGAGCAGTTCTTC	CASIGTSNEQFF
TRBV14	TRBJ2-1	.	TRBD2	TGTGCCAGCAGCCCCACTCCCGGCCAATTTGGACTAGCGGGCCATGAGCAGTTCTTC	CASSPTPGQFGLAGHEQFF
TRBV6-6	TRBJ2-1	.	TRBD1	TGTGCCAGCAGTTACACGGGACAGCCAACCTACAATGAGCAGTTCTTC	CASSYTGQPTYNEQFF
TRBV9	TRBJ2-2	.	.	TGTGCCAGCAGCGTAGTCGGGTTTCCCGGGGAGCTGTTTTTT	CASSVVGFPGELFF
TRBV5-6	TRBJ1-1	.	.	TGTGCCAGCAGCTTGTCCGTTACTGAAGCTTTCTTT	CASSLSVTEAFF
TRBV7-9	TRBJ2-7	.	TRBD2	TGTGCCAGCAGCTTAGCGACTAGCGGGAAAGATGAGCAGTACTTC	CASSLATSGKDEQYF
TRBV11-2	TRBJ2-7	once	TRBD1	TGTGCCAGCAGCTTAGATGGGACAGCGAGCTCCTACGAGCAGTACTTC	CASSLDGTASSYEQYF
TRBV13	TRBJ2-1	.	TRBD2	TGTGCCAGCAGCTCGGCTAGCGGGAGAACCTACAATGAGCAGTTCTTC	CASSSASGRTYNEQFF
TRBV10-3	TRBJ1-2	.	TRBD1	TGTGCCATCGGGACAGGGGATGGCTACACCTTC	CAIGTGDGYTF
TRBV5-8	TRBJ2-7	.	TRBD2	TGTGCCAGCAGCACAGGGCTAACCTGGCTAGCGGGAGACGGCGAGCAGTACTTC	CASSTGLTWLAGDGEQYF
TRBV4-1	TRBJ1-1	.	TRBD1	TGCGCCAGCAGCCAAGGGGGACAGGGGTTTGAAGCTTTCTTT	CASSQGGQGFEAFF
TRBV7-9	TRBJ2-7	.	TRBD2	TGTGCCAGCAGCTTAGGTTCGGGACTAGCTCACGAGCAGTACTTC	CASSLGSGLAHEQYF
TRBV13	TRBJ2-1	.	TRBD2	TGTGCCAGCAGCTTCCGGGAGGAGGGGTTCTTC	CASSFREEGFF
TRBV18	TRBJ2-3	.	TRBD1	TGTGCCAGCTCATCTACAAGACAGGGGCGCCTTATGTCACAGAGCACAGATACGCAGTATTTT	CASSSTRQGRLMSQSTDTQYF
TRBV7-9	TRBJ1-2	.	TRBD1	TGTGCCAGCAGCTTAATGGGACAGGGGACCTATGGCTACACCTTC	CASSLMGQGTYGYTF
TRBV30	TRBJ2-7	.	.	TGTGCCTGGAGTGCGTACTACGAGCAGTACTTC	CAWSAYYEQYF
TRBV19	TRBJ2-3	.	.	TGTGCCAGTAGTAATTACGGCGGGGACGGCGGGCTACCTAGCACAGATACGCAGTATTTT	CASSNYGGDGGLPSTDTQYF
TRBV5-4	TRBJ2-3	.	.	TGTGCCAGCAGCTTGTTTCAGGGTTTCGTTATGCAGTATTTT	CASSLFQGFVMQYF
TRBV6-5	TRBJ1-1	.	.	TGTGCCAGCAGTTACTCGTCGGGAGGCACTGAAGCTTTCTTT	CASSYSSGGTEAFF
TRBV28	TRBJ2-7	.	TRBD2	TGTGCCAGCAGTCCCCGCGGGGGTCGAACTTCCTACGAGCAGTACTTC	CASSPRGGRTSYEQYF
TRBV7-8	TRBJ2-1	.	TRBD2	TGTGCCAGCAGCTCGACTAGCGGGAGGGCCGATGAGCAGTTCTTC	CASSSTSGRADEQFF
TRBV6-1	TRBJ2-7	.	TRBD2	TGTGCCAGCAGTGAGGGGGAGGGTCCGGACGAGCAGTACTTC	CASSEGEGPDEQYF
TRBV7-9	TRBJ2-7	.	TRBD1	TGTGCCAGCAGCTTAGTTTGGGTGAGGGGGCCTGGGGCCTACGAGCAGTACTTC	CASSLVWVRGPGAYEQYF
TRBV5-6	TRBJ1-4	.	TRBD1	TGTGCCAGCAGCTGGGGGACAGGGCATGAAAAACTGTTTTTT	CASSWGTGHEKLFF
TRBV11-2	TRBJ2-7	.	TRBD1	TGTGCCAGCAGTTCGGACAGGCATTACTCCTACGAGCAGTACTTC	CASSSDRHYSYEQYF
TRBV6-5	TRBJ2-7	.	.	TGTGCCAGCAGTTACATCCAGGGAGGAGGCTACGAGCAGTACTTC	CASSYIQGGGYEQYF
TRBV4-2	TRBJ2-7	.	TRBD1	TGTGCCAGCAGCGGCCCCGGGACAGGTTTAGACGAGCAGTACTTC	CASSGPGTGLDEQYF
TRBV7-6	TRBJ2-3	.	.	TGTGCCAGCAGCTTAGAGCTACGGGGCACAGATACGCAGTATTTT	CASSLELRGTDTQYF
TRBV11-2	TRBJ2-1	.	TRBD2	TGTGCCAGCAGCCCCGGGACTAGCGGACTCAATGAGCAGTTCTTC	CASSPGTSGLNEQFF
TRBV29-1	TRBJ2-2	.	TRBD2	TGCAGCGTTGACGGCGGGAGAAGCGCCGGGGAGCTGTTTTTT	CSVDGGRSAGELFF
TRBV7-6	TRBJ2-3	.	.	TGTGCCAGCAGCAGCAACCAGGCAGGGTTCCCAGATACGCAGTATTTT	CASSSNQAGFPDTQYF
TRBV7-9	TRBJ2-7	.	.	TGTGCCAGCAGCAGCCTATATTCGTCCTACGAGCAGTACTTC	CASSSLYSSYEQYF
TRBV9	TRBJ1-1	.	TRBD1	TGTGCCAGCAGCCCCCGACAGGGGACTGAAGCTTTCTTT	CASSPRQGTEAFF
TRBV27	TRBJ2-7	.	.	TGTGCCAGCAGTCGTGCAGGGGACGAGCAGTACTTC	CASSRAGDEQYF
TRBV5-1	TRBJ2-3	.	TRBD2	TGCGCCAGCAGCTTCCCGACTAGCGGGAGCTCAGATACGCAGTATTTT	CASSFPTSGSSDTQYF
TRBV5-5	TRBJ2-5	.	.	TGTGCCAGCAGCGCCGTTGAGGATCAAGAGACCCAGTACTTC	CASSAVEDQETQYF
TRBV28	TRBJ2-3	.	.	TGTGCCAGCAGTTTATCAACAGGAACGACAGATACGCAGTATTTT	CASSLSTGTTDTQYF
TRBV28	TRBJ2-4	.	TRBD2	TGTGCCAGCAGCTTCTTAAATAGCGGGATAGCCAAAAACATTCAGTACTTC	CASSFLNSGIAKNIQYF
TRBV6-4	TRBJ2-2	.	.	TGTGCCAGCAGTGATTCTAGTTCCACCGGGGAGCTGTTTTTT	CASSDSSSTGELFF
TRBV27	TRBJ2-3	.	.	TGTGCCAGCTCATGGCGGGGCACAGATACGCAGTATTTT	CASSWRGTDTQYF
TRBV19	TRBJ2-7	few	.	TGTGCCAGTAGCATAGGGGAGAGAATCTACGAGCAGTACTTC	CASSIGERIYEQYF